The 8 T cell receptor beta chains reported below all come from one sample, sequenced in a study of T cell responses to AZD1222 COVID-19 vaccine. TCRdb keeps only in-frame clones here, not all; method: immunoSEQ multiplex PCR. The sample includes about 120,000 clones, more than 70% seen only once; the top ten take approximately 1.5%. The sample in question was peripheral blood, obtained on day 0 of AZD1222 vaccination. These receptors came from an adult in good health.

The chain couples TRBV6-5 to TRBJ1-2, with 7 bases that match TRBD1. Germline CDR1 is MNHEY and CDR2 is SVGAGI. This CDR3 has 15 amino acids. Trimming removed 0 bases from V and 3 bases from J; junction bases left unmatched: 4. The CDR3 loop is CASSYSSRGDYGYTF. The DNA of the CDR3 is TGTGCCAGCAGTTACTCTTCCAGGGGGGACTATGGCTACACCTTC.

This chain connects TRBV10-3 to TRBJ2-1; 13 bases map to TRBD2. Germline-derived CDR1 and CDR2 are ENHRY and SYGVKD. This CDR3 comprises 13 residues. V shed 10 bases, J shed 7 bases, and the junction held 4 bases outside the gene matches. The CDR3, as DNA: TGTGCCACCGGACTAGCGGGAGAAAATGAGCAGTTCTTC. Its protein is CATGLAGENEQFF.

V and J are TRBV5-4 and TRBJ2-3; 10 bases agree with TRBD2. Losses at the gene ends were 7 bases for V and 4 bases for J; bases not matched to a gene: 9. The length of the CDR3 is 15 residues. Looked up from germline, CDR1 is SGHNT and CDR2 is YYREEE (reference sequence). CDR3 sequence: CASFPGTSVPDTQYF. The CDR3 DNA sequence: TGTGCCAGCTTCCCCGGGACTAGCGTCCCAGATACGCAGTATTTT.

In its sample, this clone was seen once. J is TRBJ1-2 and V is TRBV24-1; the match to TRBD1 covers 7 bases. Germline trimming cut 5 bases from V and 2 bases from J; bases unmatched to any gene: 4. From germline, CDR1 is KGHDR and CDR2 SFDVKD. The CDR3 is 14 residues long. The CDR3 sequence is CATSGSTGNYGYTF. CDR3 DNA sequence: TGTGCCACCAGTGGTTCGACAGGGAACTATGGCTACACCTTC.

The chain carries TRBV4-3 and TRBJ2-7, with D perhaps given as TRBD1 or TRBD2 (6 bases each). Trimming removed 0 bases from V and 2 bases from J, with 17 bases in between. Germline CDR1 reads LGHNA; CDR2 reads YSLEER. There are 17 residues in the CDR3. This CDR3 reads CASSQDLGGQGTYEQYF. CDR3 in DNA: TGCGCCAGCAGCCAAGATCTAGGGGGGCAAGGGACCTACGAGCAGTACTTC.

The chain links TRBV30 to TRBJ2-5; tentatively, D is TRBD1 or TRBD2 (5 bases each). The V and J ends lost 7 bases and 1 base respectively, with 16 bases between them. CDR1 is GTSNPN and CDR2 is SVGIG in the germline V gene (reference sequence). This CDR3 region has 14 residues. The CDR3 loop reads CASDHGAFQETQYF. As DNA, the CDR3 is TGTGCCTCAGATCACGGGGCTTTCCAAGAGACCCAGTACTTC.

The chain has TRBV11-2 and TRBJ2-4; weak D call: TRBD2 (7 bases). The CDR3 has 14 residues. The germline gives CDR1 SGHAT, CDR2 FQNNGV. V was clipped by 4 bases and J by 8 bases, with 15 bases between them. Here the CDR3 DNA reads TGTGCCAGCAGCTCCTTTAGGGGGAGGGACATTCAGTACTTC. Translation gives CASSSFRGRDIQYF.

The J gene is TRBJ2-3, the V gene TRBV6-5; possibly TRBD1 for D (6 bases). This CDR3 comprises 13 residues. The V and J ends lost 6 bases and 4 bases respectively, with 11 bases between them. From germline, CDR1 is MNHEY and CDR2 SVGAGI. The CDR3, as DNA: TGTGCCAGCAGCCTACAGGGCTCAGATACGCAGTATTTT. The encoded protein is CASSLQGSDTQYF.